The present T cell receptor (beta chain) was sequenced within a study of cytomegalovirus exposure and HLA in healthy donors. 60 Vbeta and 13 Jbeta primers were used in PCR. Using immunoSEQ multiplex PCR, the repertoire was profiled, and TCRdb retains in-frame clones only, with some absent. The sample shows about 140,000 clones, 80% of them seen only once. Germline V lookup: CDR1 SQVTM, CDR2 ANQGSEA. CDR3 length: 13 residues. V lost 6 bases to trimming and J lost 4 bases; unmatched junction nucleotides: 7. V usage is TRBV29-1 and J usage is TRBJ1-1, with 8 nucleotides matching TRBD1. Sequencing was carried out using PBMCs. The source of this sequence is a man aged 50-59 years in good health and CMV-seronegative. CDR3 residues: CSVRTGWGTEAFF. The CDR3, as DNA: TGCAGCGTCAGGACAGGGTGGGGCACTGAAGCTTTCTTT.